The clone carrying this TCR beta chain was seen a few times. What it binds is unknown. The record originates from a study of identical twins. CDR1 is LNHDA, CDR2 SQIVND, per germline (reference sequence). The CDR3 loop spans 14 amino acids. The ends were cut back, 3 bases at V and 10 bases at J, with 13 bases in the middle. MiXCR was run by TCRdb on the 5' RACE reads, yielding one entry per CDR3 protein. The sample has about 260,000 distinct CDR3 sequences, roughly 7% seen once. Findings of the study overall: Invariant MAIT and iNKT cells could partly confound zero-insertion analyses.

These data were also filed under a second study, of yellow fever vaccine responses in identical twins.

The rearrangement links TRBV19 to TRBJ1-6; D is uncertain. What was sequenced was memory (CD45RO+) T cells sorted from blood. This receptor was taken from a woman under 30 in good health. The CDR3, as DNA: TGTGCCAGTAGTATGCGGCAGGTGGTCTCACCCCTCCACTTT. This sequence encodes CASSMRQVVSPLHF.